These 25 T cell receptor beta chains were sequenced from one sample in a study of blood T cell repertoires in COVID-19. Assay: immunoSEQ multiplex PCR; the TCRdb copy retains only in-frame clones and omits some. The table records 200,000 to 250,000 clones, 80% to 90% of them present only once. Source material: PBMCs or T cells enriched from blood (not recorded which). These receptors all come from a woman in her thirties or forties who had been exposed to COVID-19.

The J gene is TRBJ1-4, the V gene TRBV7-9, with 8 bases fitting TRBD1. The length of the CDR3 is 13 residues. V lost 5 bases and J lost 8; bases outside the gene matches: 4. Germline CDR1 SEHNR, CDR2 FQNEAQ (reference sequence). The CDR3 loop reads CASSLGQGEKLFF. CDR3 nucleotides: TGTGCCAGCAGCCTCGGACAGGGAGAAAAACTGTTTTTT.

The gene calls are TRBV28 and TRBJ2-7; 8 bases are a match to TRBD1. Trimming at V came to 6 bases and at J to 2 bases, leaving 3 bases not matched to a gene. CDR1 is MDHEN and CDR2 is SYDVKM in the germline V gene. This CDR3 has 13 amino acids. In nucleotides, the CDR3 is TGTGCCAGCAGAACGGACAGGGCCTACGAGCAGTACTTC. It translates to CASRTDRAYEQYF.

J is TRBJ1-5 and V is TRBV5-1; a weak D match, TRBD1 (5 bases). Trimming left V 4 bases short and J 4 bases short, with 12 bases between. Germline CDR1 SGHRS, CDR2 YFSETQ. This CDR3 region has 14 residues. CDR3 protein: CASSPDRGNQPQHF. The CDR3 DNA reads TGCGCCAGCAGCCCGGACCGGGGGAATCAGCCCCAGCATTTT.

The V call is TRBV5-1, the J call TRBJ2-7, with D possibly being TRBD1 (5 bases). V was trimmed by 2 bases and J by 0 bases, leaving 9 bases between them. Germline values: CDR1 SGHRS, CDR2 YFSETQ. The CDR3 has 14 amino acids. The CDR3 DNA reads TGCGCCAGCAGCTTAGACAGCGTCTCCTACGAGCAGTACTTC. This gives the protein CASSLDSVSYEQYF. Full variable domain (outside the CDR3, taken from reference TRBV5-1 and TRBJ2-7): KAGVTQTPRYLIKTRGQQVTLSCSPISGHRSVSWYQQTPGQGLQFLFEYFSETQRNKGNFPGRFSGRQFSNSRSEMNVSTLELGDSALYLCASSLDSVSYEQYFGPGTRLTVT.

The CDR3 bases are TGTGCCAGCAGCCCAGAGGACAGCTATGGCTACACCTTC. Its translation: CASSPEDSYGYTF. The genes are TRBV6-6 and TRBJ1-2; a possible D gene is TRBD1 (6 bases). The ends were cut back, 6 bases at V and 4 bases at J, with 12 bases in the middle. CDR3 length equals 13 residues. In germline, CDR1 is MNHNY, CDR2 SVGAGI (reference sequence).

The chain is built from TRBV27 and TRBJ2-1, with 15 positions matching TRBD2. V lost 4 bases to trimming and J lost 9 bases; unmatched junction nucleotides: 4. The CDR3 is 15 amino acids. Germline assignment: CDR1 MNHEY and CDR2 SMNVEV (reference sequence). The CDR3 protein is CASSSGLAGGSEQFF. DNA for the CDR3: TGTGCCAGCAGTTCAGGACTAGCGGGGGGGTCTGAGCAGTTCTTC.

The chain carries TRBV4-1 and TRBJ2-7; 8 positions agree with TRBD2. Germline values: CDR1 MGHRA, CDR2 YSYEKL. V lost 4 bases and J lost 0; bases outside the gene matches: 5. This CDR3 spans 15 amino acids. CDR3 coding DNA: TGCGCCAGCAGCCGCCAACTAGCGGACTCCTACGAGCAGTACTTC. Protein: CASSRQLADSYEQYF.

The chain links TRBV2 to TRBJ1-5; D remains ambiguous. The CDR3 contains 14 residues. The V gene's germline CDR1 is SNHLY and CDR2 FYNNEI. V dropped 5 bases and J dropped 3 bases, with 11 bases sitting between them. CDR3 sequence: CASSLSVYNQPQHF. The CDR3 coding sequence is TGTGCCAGCAGTTTGTCAGTGTACAATCAGCCCCAGCATTTT.

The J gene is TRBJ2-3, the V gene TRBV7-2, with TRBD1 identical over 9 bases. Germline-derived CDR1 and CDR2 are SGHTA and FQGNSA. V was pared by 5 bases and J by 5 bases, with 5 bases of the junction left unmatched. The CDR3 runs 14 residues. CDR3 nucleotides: TGTGCCAGCAGCCTTGCGACAGGGGGAGATACGCAGTATTTT. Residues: CASSLATGGDTQYF. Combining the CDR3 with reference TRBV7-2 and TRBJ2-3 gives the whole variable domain GAGVSQSPSNKVTEKGKDVELRCDPISGHTALYWYRQSLGQGLEFLIYFQGNSAPDKSGLPSDRFSAERTGGSVSTLTIQRTQQEDSAVYLCASSLATGGDTQYFGPGTRLTVL.

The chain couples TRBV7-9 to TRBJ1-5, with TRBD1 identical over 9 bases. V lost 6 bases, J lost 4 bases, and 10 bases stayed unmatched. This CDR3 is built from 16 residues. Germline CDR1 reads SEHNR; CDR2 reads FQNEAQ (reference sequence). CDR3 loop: CASRPPGQGENQPQHF. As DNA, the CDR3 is TGTGCCAGCAGGCCTCCGGGACAGGGAGAAAATCAGCCCCAGCATTTT.

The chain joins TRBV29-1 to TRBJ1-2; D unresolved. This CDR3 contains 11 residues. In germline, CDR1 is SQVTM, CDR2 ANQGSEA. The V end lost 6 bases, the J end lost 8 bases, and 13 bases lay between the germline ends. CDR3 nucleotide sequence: TGCAGCGTACTCACCTACCGGGGCTACACCTTC. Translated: CSVLTYRGYTF.

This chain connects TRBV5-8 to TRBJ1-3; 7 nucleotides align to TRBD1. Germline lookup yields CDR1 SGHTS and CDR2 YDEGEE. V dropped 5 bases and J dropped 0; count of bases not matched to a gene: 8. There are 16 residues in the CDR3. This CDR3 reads CASSPGTVSSGNTIYF. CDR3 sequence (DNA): TGTGCCAGCAGTCCCGGGACAGTGAGCTCTGGAAACACCATATATTTT.

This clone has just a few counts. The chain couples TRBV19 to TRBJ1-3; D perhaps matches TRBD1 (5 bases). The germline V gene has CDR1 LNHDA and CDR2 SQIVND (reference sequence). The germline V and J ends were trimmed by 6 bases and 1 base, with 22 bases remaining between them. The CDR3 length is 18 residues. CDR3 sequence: CASSPLDSSLSSGNTIYF. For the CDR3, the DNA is TGTGCCAGTAGCCCACTCGACAGTAGTTTGAGTTCTGGAAACACCATATATTTT.

The CDR3 reads CASSLMAGQRGYTF. CDR3 sequence (DNA): TGTGCCAGCAGTTTAATGGCAGGTCAAAGAGGCTACACCTTC. V is TRBV28 and J is TRBJ1-2; D uncertain. CDR1 and CDR2 (germline): MDHEN, SYDVKM. V lost 2 bases to trimming and J lost 8 bases, with 15 bases between them. The CDR3 totals 14 residues.

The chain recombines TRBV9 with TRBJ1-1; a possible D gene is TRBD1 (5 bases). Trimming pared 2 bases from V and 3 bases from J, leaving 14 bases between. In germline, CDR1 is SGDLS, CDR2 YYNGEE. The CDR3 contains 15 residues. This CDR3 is CASSVGRGMDTEAFF. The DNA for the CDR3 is TGTGCCAGCAGCGTCGGGAGGGGAATGGACACTGAAGCTTTCTTT.

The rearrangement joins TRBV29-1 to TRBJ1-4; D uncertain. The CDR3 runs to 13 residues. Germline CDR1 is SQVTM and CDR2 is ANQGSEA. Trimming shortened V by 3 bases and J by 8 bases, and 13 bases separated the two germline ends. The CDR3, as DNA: TGCAGCGTTGATTCCGACGGAGGAGAAAAACTGTTTTTT. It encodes CSVDSDGGEKLFF.

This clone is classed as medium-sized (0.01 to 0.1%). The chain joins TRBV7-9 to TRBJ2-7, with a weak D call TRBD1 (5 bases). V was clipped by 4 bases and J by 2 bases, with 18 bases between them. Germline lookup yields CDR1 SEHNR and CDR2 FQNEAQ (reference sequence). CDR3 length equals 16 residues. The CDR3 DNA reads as TGTGCCAGCAGCTCCTCTGGTGGACAAGAACCCTACGAGCAGTACTTC. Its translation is CASSSSGGQEPYEQYF.

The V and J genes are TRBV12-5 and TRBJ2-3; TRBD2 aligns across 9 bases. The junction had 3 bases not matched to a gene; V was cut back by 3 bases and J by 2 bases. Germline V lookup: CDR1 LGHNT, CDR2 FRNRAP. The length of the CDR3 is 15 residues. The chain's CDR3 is CASGFSGGITDTQYF. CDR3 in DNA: TGTGCTAGTGGTTTTAGCGGGGGAATCACAGATACGCAGTATTTT.

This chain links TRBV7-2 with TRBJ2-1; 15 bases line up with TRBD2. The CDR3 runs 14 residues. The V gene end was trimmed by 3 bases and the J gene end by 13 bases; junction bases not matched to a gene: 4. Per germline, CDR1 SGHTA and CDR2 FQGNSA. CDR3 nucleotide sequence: TGTGCCAGCAGCTTGGGGACTAGCGGGGGGAAACAGTTCTTC. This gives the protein CASSLGTSGGKQFF.

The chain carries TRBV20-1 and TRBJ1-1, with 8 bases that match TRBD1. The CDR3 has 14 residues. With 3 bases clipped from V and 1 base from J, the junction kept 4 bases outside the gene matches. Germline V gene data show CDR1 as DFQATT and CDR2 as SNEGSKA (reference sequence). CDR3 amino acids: CSASAGTGNTEAFF. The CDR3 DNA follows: TGCAGTGCTAGTGCCGGGACAGGGAACACTGAAGCTTTCTTT.

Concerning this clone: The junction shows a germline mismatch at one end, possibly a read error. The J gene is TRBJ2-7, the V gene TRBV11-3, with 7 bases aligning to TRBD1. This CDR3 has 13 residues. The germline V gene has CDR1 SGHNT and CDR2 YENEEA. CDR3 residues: CASSVGQTSSPQF. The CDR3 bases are TGTGCCAGCAGCGTGGGACAGACCTCTTCCCCTCAGTTC.

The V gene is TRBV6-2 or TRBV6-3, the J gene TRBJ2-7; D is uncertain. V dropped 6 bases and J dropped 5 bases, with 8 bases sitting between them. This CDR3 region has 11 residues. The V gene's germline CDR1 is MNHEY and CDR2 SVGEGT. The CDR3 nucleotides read TGTGCCAGCAGCCCAGCCCACGAGCAGTACTTC. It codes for CASSPAHEQYF.

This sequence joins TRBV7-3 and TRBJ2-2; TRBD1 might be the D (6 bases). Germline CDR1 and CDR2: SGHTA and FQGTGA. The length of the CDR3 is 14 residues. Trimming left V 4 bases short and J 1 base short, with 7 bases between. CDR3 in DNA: TGTGCCAGCAGCTCGACAGGGAACACCGGGGAGCTGTTTTTT. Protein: CASSSTGNTGELFF.

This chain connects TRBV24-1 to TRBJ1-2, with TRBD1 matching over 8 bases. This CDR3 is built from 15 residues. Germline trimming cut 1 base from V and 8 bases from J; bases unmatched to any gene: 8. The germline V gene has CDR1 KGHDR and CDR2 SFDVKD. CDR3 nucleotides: TGTGCCACCAGTGATTTCGCAGGGGGCGCTTGGGGCTACACCTTC. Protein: CATSDFAGGAWGYTF.

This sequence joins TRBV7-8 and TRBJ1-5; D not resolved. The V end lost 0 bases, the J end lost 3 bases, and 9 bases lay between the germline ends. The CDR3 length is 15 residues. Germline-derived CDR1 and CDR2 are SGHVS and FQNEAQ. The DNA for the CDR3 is TGTGCCAGCAGCTTAGCGGAACAGATCAATCAGCCCCAGCATTTT. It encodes CASSLAEQINQPQHF.